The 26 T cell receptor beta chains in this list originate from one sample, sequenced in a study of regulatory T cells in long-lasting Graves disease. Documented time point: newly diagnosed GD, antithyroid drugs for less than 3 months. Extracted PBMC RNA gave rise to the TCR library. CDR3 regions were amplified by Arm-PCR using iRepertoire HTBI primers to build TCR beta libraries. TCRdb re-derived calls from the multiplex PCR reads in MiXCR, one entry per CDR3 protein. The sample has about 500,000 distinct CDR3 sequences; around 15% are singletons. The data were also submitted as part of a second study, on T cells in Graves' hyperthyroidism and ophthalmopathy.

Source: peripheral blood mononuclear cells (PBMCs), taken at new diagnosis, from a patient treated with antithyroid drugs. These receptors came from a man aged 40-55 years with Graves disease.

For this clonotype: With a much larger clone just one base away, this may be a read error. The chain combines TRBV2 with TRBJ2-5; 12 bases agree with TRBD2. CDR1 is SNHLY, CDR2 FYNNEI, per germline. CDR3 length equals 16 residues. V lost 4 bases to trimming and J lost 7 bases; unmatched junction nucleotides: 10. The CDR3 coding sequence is TGTGCCAGCAGTGCCCCTAGCGGGAGGGCCACAGGGACCCAGTACTTC. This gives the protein CASSAPSGRATGTQYF.

For the CDR3, the DNA is TGTGCCAGCATCGGGACAGGGGGCGCTTCTGAAGCTTTCTTT. Its protein is CASIGTGGASEAFF. The chain is built from TRBV5-4 and TRBJ1-1; 12 bases line up with TRBD1. Germline loops: CDR1 SGHNT, CDR2 YYREEE (reference sequence). The V and J ends lost 6 bases and 6 bases, in that order; junction bases with no gene match: 6. The CDR3 covers 14 residues.

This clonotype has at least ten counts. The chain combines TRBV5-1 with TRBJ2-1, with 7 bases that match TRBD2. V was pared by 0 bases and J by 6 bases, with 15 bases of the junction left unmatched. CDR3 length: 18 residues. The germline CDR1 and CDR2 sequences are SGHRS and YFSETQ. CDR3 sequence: CASSLGGGLAGDPNEQFF. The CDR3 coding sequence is TGCGCCAGCAGCTTGGGGGGGGGTTTGGCGGGAGATCCCAATGAGCAGTTCTTC. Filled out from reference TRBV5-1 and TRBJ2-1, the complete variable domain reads KAGVTQTPRYLIKTRGQQVTLSCSPISGHRSVSWYQQTPGQGLQFLFEYFSETQRNKGNFPGRFSGRQFSNSRSEMNVSTLELGDSALYLCASSLGGGLAGDPNEQFFGPGTRLTVL.

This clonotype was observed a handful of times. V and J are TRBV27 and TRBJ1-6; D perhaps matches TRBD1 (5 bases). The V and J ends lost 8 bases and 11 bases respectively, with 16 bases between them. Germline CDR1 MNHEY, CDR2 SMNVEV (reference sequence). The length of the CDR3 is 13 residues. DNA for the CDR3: TGTGCCAGCCATCGACGGGGCGAGGCACCCCTCCACTTT. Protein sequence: CASHRRGEAPLHF.

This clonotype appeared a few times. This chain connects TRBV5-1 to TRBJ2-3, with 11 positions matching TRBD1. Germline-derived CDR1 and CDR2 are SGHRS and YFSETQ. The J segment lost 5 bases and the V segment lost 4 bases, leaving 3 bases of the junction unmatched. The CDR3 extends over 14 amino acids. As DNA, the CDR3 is TGCGCCAGCAGCCGGGGACAGGGGGAAGATACGCAGTATTTT. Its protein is CASSRGQGEDTQYF.

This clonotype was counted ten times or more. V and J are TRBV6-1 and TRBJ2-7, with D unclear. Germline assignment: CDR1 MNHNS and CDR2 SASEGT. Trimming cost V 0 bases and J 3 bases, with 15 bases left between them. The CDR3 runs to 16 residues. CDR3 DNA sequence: TGTGCCAGCAGTGAAGCGCTTGTGACTTTTGGCTACGAGCAGTACTTC. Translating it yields CASSEALVTFGYEQYF.

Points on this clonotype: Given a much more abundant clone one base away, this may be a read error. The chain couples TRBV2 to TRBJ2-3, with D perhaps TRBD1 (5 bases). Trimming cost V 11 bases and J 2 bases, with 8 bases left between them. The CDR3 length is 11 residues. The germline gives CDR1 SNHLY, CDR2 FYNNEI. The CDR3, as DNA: TGTGCCGACAGATTCACAGATACGCAGTATTTT. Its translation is CADRFTDTQYF.

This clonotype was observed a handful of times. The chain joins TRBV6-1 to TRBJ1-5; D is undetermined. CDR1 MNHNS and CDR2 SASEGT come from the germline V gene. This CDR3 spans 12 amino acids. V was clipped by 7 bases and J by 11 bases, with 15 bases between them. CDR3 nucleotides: TGTGCCAGCAAAGAATTTTCCGCGGCCCAGCATTTT. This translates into CASKEFSAAQHF.

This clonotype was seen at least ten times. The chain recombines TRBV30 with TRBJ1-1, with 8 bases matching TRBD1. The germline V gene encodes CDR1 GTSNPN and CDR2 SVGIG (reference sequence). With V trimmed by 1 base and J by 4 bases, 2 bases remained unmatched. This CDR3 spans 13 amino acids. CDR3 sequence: CAWSEGQGTEAFF. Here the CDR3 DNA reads TGTGCCTGGAGTGAAGGACAGGGCACTGAAGCTTTCTTT.

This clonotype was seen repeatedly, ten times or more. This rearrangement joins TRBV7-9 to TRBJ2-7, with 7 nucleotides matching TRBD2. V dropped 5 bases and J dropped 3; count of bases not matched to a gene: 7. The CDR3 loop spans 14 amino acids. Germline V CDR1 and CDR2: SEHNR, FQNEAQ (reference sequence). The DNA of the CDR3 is TGTGCCAGCAGCACGGGGACGGGAGGCTACGAGCAGTACTTC. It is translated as CASSTGTGGYEQYF.

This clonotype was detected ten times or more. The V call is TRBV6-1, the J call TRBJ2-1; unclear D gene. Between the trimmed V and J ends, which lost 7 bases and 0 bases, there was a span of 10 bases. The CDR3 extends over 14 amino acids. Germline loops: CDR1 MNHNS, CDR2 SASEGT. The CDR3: CASNGRSSYNEQFF. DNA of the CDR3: TGTGCCAGCAACGGACGGAGCTCCTACAATGAGCAGTTCTTC.

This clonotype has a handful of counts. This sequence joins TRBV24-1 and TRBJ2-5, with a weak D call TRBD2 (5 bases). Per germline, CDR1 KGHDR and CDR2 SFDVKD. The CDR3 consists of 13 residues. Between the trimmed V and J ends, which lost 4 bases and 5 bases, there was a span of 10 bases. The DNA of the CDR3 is TGTGCCACCAGTGAACCGCCGGGGGAGACCCAGTACTTC. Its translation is CATSEPPGETQYF.

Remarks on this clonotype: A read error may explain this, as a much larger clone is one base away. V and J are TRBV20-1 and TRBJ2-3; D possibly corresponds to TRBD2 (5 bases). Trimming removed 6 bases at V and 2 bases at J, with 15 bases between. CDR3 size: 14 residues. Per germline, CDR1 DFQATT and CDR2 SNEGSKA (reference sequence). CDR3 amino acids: CSATAVTDTDTQYF. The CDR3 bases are TGCAGTGCCACAGCGGTAACCGACACAGATACGCAGTATTTT.

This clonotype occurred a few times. The CDR3 nucleotides read TGTGCCAGCAGCTTAGCCAGGGGGACAGCACAAGAGACCCAGTACTTC. Amino acid sequence: CASSLARGTAQETQYF. The gene calls are TRBV7-9 and TRBJ2-5; TRBD1 agrees at 7 bases. The V segment lost 0 bases and the J segment 2 bases; nucleotides outside the gene matches: 6. Germline V gives CDR1 SEHNR, CDR2 FQNEAQ (reference sequence). The CDR3 consists of 16 residues.

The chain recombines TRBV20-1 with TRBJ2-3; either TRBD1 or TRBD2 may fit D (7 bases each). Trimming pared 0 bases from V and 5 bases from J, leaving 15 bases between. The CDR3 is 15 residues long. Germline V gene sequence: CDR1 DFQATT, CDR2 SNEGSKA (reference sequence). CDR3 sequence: CSARDGQGGRDTQYF. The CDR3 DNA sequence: TGCAGTGCTAGAGATGGTCAGGGGGGGAGAGATACGCAGTATTTT.

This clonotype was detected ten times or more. CDR3 protein: CASSPRAAQGNYGYTF. CDR3 DNA: TGTGCCAGCAGCCCGAGGGCGGCACAGGGCAACTATGGCTACACCTTC. This chain joins TRBV5-5 and TRBJ1-2; possible D gene TRBD1, 6 bases. Deletions cut 4 bases from V and 2 bases from J, with 18 bases between. Germline-derived CDR1 and CDR2 are SGHKS and YYEKEE (reference sequence). This CDR3 comprises 16 residues. Using reference TRBV5-5 and TRBJ1-2 for the parts outside the CDR3, the full variable domain is DAGVTQSPTHLIKTRGQQVTLRCSPISGHKSVSWYQQVLGQGPQFIFQYYEKEERGRGNFPDRFSARQFPNYSSELNVNALLLGDSALYLCASSPRAAQGNYGYTFGSGTRLTVV.

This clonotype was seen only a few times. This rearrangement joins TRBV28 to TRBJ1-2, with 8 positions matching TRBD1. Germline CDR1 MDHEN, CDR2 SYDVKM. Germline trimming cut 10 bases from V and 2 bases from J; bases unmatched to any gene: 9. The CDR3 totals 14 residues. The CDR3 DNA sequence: TGTGCCACCAACCCGAACAGGGGGAACTATGGCTACACCTTC. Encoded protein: CATNPNRGNYGYTF.

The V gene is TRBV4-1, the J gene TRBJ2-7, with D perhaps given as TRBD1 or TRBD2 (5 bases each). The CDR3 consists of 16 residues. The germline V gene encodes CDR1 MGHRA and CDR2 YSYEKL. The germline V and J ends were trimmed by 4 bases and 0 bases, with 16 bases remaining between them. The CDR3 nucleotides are TGCGCCAGCAGCCCCCGGGGCGCTGTGAGCTCCTACGAGCAGTACTTC. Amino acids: CASSPRGAVSSYEQYF.

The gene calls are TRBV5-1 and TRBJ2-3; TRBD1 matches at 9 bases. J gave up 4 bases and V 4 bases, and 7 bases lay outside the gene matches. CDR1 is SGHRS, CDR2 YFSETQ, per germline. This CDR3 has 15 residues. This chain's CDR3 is CASSAGQGGADTQYF. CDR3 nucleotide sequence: TGCGCCAGCAGCGCGGGACAGGGTGGGGCAGATACGCAGTATTTT.

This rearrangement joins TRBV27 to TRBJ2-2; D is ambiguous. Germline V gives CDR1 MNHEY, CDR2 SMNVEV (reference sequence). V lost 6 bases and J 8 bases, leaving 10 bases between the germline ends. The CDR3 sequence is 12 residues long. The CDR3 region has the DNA TGTGCCAGCAGCCACCTTAGGGGGGAGCTGTTTTTT. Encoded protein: CASSHLRGELFF.

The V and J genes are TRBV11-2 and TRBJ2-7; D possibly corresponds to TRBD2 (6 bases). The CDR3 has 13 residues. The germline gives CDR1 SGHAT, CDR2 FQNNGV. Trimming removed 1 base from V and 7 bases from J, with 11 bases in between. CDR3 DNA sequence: TGTGCCAGCAGCTTAGTGGCGGGGATTGAGCAGTACTTC. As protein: CASSLVAGIEQYF. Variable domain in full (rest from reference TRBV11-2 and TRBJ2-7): EAGVAQSPRYKIIEKRQSVAFWCNPISGHATLYWYQQILGQGPKLLIQFQNNGVVDDSQLPKDRFSAERLKGVDSTLKIQPAKLEDSAVYLCASSLVAGIEQYFGPGTRLTVT.

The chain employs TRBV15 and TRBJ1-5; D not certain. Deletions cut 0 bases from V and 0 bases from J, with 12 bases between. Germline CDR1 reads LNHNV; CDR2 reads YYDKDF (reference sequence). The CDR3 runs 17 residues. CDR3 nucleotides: TGTGCCACCAGCAGAGATCGGTCGCCCTCTAGCAATCAGCCCCAGCATTTT. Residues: CATSRDRSPSSNQPQHF. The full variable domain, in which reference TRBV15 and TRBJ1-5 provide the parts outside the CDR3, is DAMVIQNPRYQVTQFGKPVTLSCSQTLNHNVMYWYQQKSSQAPKLLFHYYDKDFNNEADTPDNFQSRRPNTSFCFLDIRSPGLGDTAMYLCATSRDRSPSSNQPQHFGDGTRLSIL.

The CDR3 region is CASSQGVGLNTGELFF. The CDR3 region has the DNA TGTGCCAGCAGCCAAGGGGTGGGACTCAACACCGGGGAGCTGTTTTTT. This chain links TRBV3-1 with TRBJ2-2; D perhaps matches TRBD2 (6 bases). This CDR3 has 16 amino acids. V lost 1 base and J 2 bases, leaving 11 bases between the germline ends. The germline gives CDR1 LGHDT, CDR2 YNNKEL (reference sequence).

CDR3 in amino acids: CASSMGLAGEVGELFF. The CDR3 DNA reads as TGTGCCAGCAGTATGGGACTAGCGGGAGAGGTCGGGGAGCTGTTTTTT. The V call is TRBV28, the J call TRBJ2-2; 14 nucleotides agree with TRBD2. Trimming cost V 5 bases and J 7 bases; bases outside gene matches: 6. CDR3 length: 16 amino acids. Germline lookup yields CDR1 MDHEN and CDR2 SYDVKM.

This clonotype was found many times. The CDR3 loop is CASSPGTGPTTEAFF. The CDR3 bases are TGTGCCAGCAGCCCGGGGACAGGACCGACCACTGAAGCTTTCTTT. This sequence joins TRBV11-2 and TRBJ1-1; 8 bases map to TRBD1. Trimming at V came to 5 bases and at J to 4 bases, leaving 9 bases not matched to a gene. Germline values: CDR1 SGHAT, CDR2 FQNNGV. The CDR3 loop spans 15 amino acids.

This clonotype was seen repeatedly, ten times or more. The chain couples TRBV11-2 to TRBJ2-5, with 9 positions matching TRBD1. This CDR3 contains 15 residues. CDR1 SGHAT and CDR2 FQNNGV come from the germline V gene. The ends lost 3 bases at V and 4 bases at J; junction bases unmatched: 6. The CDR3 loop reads CASSFIGTGLETQYF. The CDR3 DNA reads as TGTGCCAGCAGCTTTATTGGGACAGGGTTAGAGACCCAGTACTTC.